This passage covers 7 T cell receptor beta chains from one sample sequenced in a study of cytomegalovirus exposure and HLA in healthy donors. 13 Jbeta primers and 60 Vbeta primers were used for the PCR. Sequencing used immunoSEQ multiplex PCR; TCRdb keeps in-frame clones, though not all of them. The repertoire holds about 210,000 clones, over 80% seen once, with roughly 10% in the top ten. Sample: PBMCs. Receptor source: a woman aged 45-60 years in good health and CMV-seropositive.

This chain uses TRBV5-1 with TRBJ2-5, with TRBD2 matching 11 bases. Germline V gene lookup returns CDR1 SGHRS and CDR2 YFSETQ. The junction had 12 bases not matched to a gene; V was cut back by 4 bases and J by 4 bases. The CDR3 loop spans 17 amino acids. The DNA for the CDR3 is TGCGCCAGCAGCCCTAGCGGGGGGCCCCTTTTAGGAGAGACCCAGTACTTC. Translated, it gives CASSPSGGPLLGETQYF.

This clone was detected only once. The chain couples TRBV10-3 to TRBJ2-5, with a weak D call TRBD2 (6 bases). CDR3 size: 15 residues. Trimming removed 3 bases at V and 3 bases at J, with 14 bases between. The germline V gene has CDR1 ENHRY and CDR2 SYGVKD. The chain's CDR3 is CAISDGGAPKETQYF. The DNA for the CDR3 is TGTGCCATCAGTGATGGCGGGGCGCCGAAAGAGACCCAGTACTTC.

The chain employs TRBV19 and TRBJ2-7; no reliable D call. This CDR3 spans 13 amino acids. The germline V gene has CDR1 LNHDA and CDR2 SQIVND (reference sequence). V lost 2 bases and J lost 0, with 5 bases in between. CDR3 nucleotides: TGTGCCAGTAGTATACCCAACTCCTACGAGCAGTACTTC. It specifies CASSIPNSYEQYF.

The chain carries TRBV12-5 and TRBJ1-1, with 7 bases fitting TRBD1. The V and J ends lost 5 bases and 0 bases, in that order; junction bases with no gene match: 9. Germline-derived CDR1 and CDR2 are LGHNT and FRNRAP. This CDR3 contains 16 residues. CDR3 DNA: TGTGCTAGTGGTCCCCGAGAGGGGGCTGTGAACACTGAAGCTTTCTTT. Translation gives CASGPREGAVNTEAFF.

The chain uses TRBV28 and TRBJ1-2, with TRBD1 matching over 9 bases. The germline CDR1 and CDR2 sequences are MDHEN and SYDVKM. Trimming removed 3 bases from V and 0 bases from J; junction bases left unmatched: 8. CDR3 size: 17 residues. In DNA, the CDR3 is TGTGCCAGCAGTTTCCCTTGGGGACAGGGAACTAACTATGGCTACACCTTC. Translating gives CASSFPWGQGTNYGYTF.

This rearrangement joins TRBV15 to TRBJ2-7; tentative D call: TRBD1 (5 bases). V was clipped by 0 bases and J by 6 bases, with 9 bases between them. The CDR3 spans 13 residues. From germline, CDR1 is LNHNV and CDR2 YYDKDF (reference sequence). The CDR3 loop is CATSRDSQGEQYF. Here the CDR3 DNA reads TGTGCCACCAGCAGAGACTCCCAGGGCGAGCAGTACTTC.

This clone was counted once. The CDR3: CASSFTGSSPLHF. CDR3 nucleotides: TGTGCCAGCAGTTTTACCGGGAGTTCACCCCTCCACTTT. The chain links TRBV28 to TRBJ1-6; D is uncertain. CDR1 is MDHEN, CDR2 SYDVKM, per germline. The CDR3 length is 13 residues. The V end lost 3 bases, the J end lost 9 bases, and 9 bases lay between the germline ends.